The TCR beta chain described here comes from a study of blood T cell repertoires in COVID-19. Original processing notes: Estimation of nucleated cell counts relied on the amplification of reference gene primers. Using immunoSEQ multiplex PCR, the repertoire was profiled, and TCRdb retains in-frame clones only, with some absent. V and J calls and clone size are as listed in that table; D and trimming were resolved from the DNA. The sample lists under 8,000 clones, approximately 82% occurring once. Sequencing was done on a sample of peripheral blood. The receptor was derived from a human donor with active COVID-19. The donor label of this sample is uncertain.

The CDR3 loop reads CASSIGQGEGTDTQYF. In nucleotides, the CDR3 is TGTGCCAGCAGCATCGGACAGGGTGAGGGCACAGATACGCAGTATTTT. The chain combines TRBV9 with TRBJ2-3, with 8 bases aligning to TRBD1. In germline, CDR1 is SGDLS, CDR2 YYNGEE. V was pared by 4 bases and J by 1 base, with 8 bases of the junction left unmatched. The CDR3 extends over 16 amino acids.